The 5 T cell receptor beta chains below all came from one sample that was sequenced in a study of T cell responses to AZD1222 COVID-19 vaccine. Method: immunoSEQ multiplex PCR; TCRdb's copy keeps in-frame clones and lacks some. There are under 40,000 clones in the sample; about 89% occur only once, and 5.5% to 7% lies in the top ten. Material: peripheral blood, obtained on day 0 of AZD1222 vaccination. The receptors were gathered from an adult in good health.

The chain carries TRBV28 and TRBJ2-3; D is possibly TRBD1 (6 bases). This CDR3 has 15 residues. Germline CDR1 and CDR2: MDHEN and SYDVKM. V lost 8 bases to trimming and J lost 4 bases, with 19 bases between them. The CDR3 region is CASEGVSLRSDTQYF. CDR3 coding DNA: TGTGCCAGCGAGGGGGTTTCCCTAAGGTCAGATACGCAGTATTTT.

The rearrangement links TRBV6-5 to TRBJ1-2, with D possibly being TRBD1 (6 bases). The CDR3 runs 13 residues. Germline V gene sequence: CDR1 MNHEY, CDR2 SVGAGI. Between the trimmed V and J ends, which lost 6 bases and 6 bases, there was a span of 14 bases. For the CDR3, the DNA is TGTGCCAGCAGCGCCCCAGGGGAGAATGGCTACACCTTC. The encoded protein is CASSAPGENGYTF.

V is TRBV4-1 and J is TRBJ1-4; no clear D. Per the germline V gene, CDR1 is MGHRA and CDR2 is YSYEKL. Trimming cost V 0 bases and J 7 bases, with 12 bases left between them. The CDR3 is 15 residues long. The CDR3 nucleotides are TGCGCCAGCAGCCAAGATGCCCCCCCGCCTGAAAAACTGTTTTTT. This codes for CASSQDAPPPEKLFF.

CDR3 sequence: CASTYNRASNQPQHF. DNA for the CDR3: TGTGCCAGTACCTACAACCGGGCTAGCAATCAGCCCCAGCATTTT. The V call is TRBV19, the J call TRBJ1-5; D gene ambiguous. The CDR3 is made up of 15 amino acids. Germline lookup yields CDR1 LNHDA and CDR2 SQIVND (reference sequence). V lost 7 bases, J lost 0 bases, and 13 bases lay in between.

The CDR3, as DNA: TGTGCCAGCAATCCGGGGGGGTTGAGCTCCTACGAGCAGTACTTC. Translated: CASNPGGLSSYEQYF. This rearrangement joins TRBV6-5 to TRBJ2-7; TRBD2 aligns across 8 bases. The CDR3 is made up of 15 amino acids. Unmatched junction bases numbered 8, after V lost 7 bases and J lost 0 bases. Germline V gives CDR1 MNHEY, CDR2 SVGAGI.